This note documents a single T cell receptor (beta chain) sequence. In its sample, this clone was seen a few times. Its antigen is currently not known. Base qualities are not at hand, and no much larger clone is one base apart. One collaborating source in Seattle enrolled patients during active infection and followed them longitudinally through the course of disease. Collaborating institutions collected whole blood in K2EDTA tubes following their own protocols. Collaborator samples were shipped for TCRbeta analysis as frozen whole blood, isolated PBMCs, or DNA extracted from either sample type. Spanning cysteine to phenylalanine, the CDR3 consists of 16 amino acids. Of the read, only the CDR3 DNA is kept; its 48 bases are in frame from base 1. Via the germline V gene, CDR1 is SNHLY and CDR2 FYNNEI. V drops 1 base and J drops 5 bases, leaving 12 bases in between. TCRbeta CDR3 regions were amplified from genomic DNA using the immunoSEQ Assay, a bias-controlled multiplex PCR. The original pipeline was this. Nucleated cell counts per sample were estimated from amplification of reference gene primers within the assay. To quantify the absolute abundance of each unique TCRbeta CDR3 rearrangement, sequence reads were collapsed and filtered. For each sample, productive Simpson clonality was calculated by taking the square root of Simpson's diversity index across productive rearrangements. In its TCRdb copy, this immuneACCESS table keeps in-frame sequences only and misses some clones. Where compared with another copy, unresolved V genes explain less than half of these, and the others have no known cause. Clonal size and the V and J genes are those of that table, whereas D and trimming came from the DNA. The sample includes 300,000 to 450,000 clones, with approximately 89% observed a single time. Of the sample, 10% falls within the top ten clones.

This sample is part of a study of blood T cell repertoires in COVID-19 (dated by TCRdb to 2018 to 2021). The study in broad terms: Collaborator samples came from the United States, Italy and Spain and covered acute and convalescent phases of COVID-19. Samples were obtained from the ongoing ImmuneRACE study (first 160 participants) and from 1,254 subjects provided by 6 global collaborators. Where available, HLA class I and class II types were obtained from metadata supplied by the sample provider rather than from assay-based typing. Nearly every sample came with metadata listing a de-identified subject ID, COVID-19 status, age in years and sex. Subjects who had been exposed to COVID-19, were actively infected with it, or had recovered from it provided the deeply sampled blood TCRbeta repertoires that made up the dataset. The prospective study material was composed of cDNA or gDNA derived from T cells, B-cell-depleted T cells, or PBMCs. The repertoires were released in a freely available public database meant as a resource for research on the immune response to SARS-CoV-2. The full study reports these points: The quantity of clinical and demographic metadata differed by source and by participant and was supplied without curation.

The sequence derives from a woman aged 25 to 39 with COVID-19, enrolled during active disease. Rearrangement joined TRBV2 to TRBJ1-6, with TRBD1 perhaps the D gene, on 6 matching bases. The sequenced sample consisted of peripheral blood. The CDR3 region has the sequence CASSEGRGGNNSPLHF. The base sequence is TGTGCCAGCAGTGAAGGAAGGGGGGGAAATAATTCACCCCTCCACTTT.